Listed below are T cell receptor beta chains from one sample, sequenced in a study of cytomegalovirus exposure and HLA in healthy donors. Generated by immunoSEQ multiplex PCR, the TCRdb table keeps only in-frame clones and is missing some. In total, the table holds 65,000 to 85,000 clones. Sequencing used PBMCs. These receptors all stem from a woman aged 60-75 years in good health and CMV-seronegative. CDR3s include the opening cysteine and the closing phenylalanine or tryptophan. D genes are given only for firm matches.

v_call: TRBV6-5
d_call: -
j_call: TRBJ2-3
cdr3_aa: CASRPRTVNTDTQYF
cdr3_nt: TGTGCCAGCAGACCTAGGACAGTCAACACAGATACGCAGTATTTT

v_call: TRBV18
d_call: -
j_call: TRBJ1-2
cdr3_aa: CASSPAGDDGYTF
cdr3_nt: TGTGCCAGCTCACCCGCGGGGGATGATGGCTACACCTTC

v_call: TRBV2
d_call: TRBD1
j_call: TRBJ1-2
cdr3_aa: CASRQSGQGLGLEGYTF
cdr3_nt: TGTGCCAGCAGACAATCGGGACAGGGGTTAGGTTTGGAAGGCTACACCTTC

v_call: TRBV5-1
d_call: TRBD1
j_call: TRBJ1-4
cdr3_aa: CASSWGQGDNEKLFF
cdr3_nt: TGCGCCAGCAGCTGGGGACAGGGAGATAATGAAAAACTGTTTTTT

v_call: TRBV7-3
d_call: -
j_call: TRBJ2-3
cdr3_aa: CASSPAMRTDTQYF
cdr3_nt: TGTGCCAGCTCTCCTGCGATGCGCACAGATACGCAGTATTTT

v_call: TRBV15
d_call: TRBD1
j_call: TRBJ2-7
cdr3_aa: CATSREDRAFNEQYF
cdr3_nt: TGTGCCACCAGCAGGGAAGACAGGGCGTTCAACGAGCAGTACTTC

v_call: TRBV5-4
d_call: TRBD2
j_call: TRBJ2-1
cdr3_aa: CASSLGLGAYNEQFF
cdr3_nt: TGTGCCAGCAGCCTCGGACTAGGGGCCTACAATGAGCAGTTCTTC

v_call: TRBV11-3
d_call: -
j_call: TRBJ2-5
cdr3_aa: CASSTLAQETQYF
cdr3_nt: TGTGCCAGCAGCACTCTAGCCCAAGAGACCCAGTACTTC

v_call: TRBV2
d_call: -
j_call: TRBJ2-7
cdr3_aa: CASSEPGVFPYEQYF
cdr3_nt: TGTGCCAGCAGTGAACCGGGAGTTTTCCCCTACGAGCAGTACTTC

v_call: TRBV10-3
d_call: TRBD2
j_call: TRBJ2-7
cdr3_aa: CAISDLAGRGREQYF
cdr3_nt: TGTGCCATCAGTGACCTAGCGGGGAGAGGGCGGGAGCAGTACTTC

v_call: TRBV2
d_call: -
j_call: TRBJ2-1
cdr3_aa: CASKPGGNDGHEQFF
cdr3_nt: TGTGCCAGCAAGCCTGGCGGGAATGATGGCCATGAGCAGTTCTTC

v_call: TRBV7-8
d_call: TRBD2
j_call: TRBJ2-5
cdr3_aa: CASSAPAGVGETQYF
cdr3_nt: TGTGCCAGCAGCGCGCCAGCGGGAGTAGGGGAGACCCAGTACTTC

v_call: TRBV7-9
d_call: -
j_call: TRBJ1-1
cdr3_aa: CASSITGNTEAFF
cdr3_nt: TGTGCCAGCAGCATCACAGGGAACACTGAAGCTTTCTTT

v_call: TRBV4-1
d_call: -
j_call: TRBJ2-5
cdr3_aa: CASSQEGRAGETQYF
cdr3_nt: TGCGCCAGCAGCCAAGAGGGCAGGGCGGGGGAGACCCAGTACTTC

v_call: TRBV7-2
d_call: TRBD1
j_call: TRBJ2-7
cdr3_aa: CASRSGTGGGEQYF
cdr3_nt: TGTGCCAGCAGATCCGGGACAGGGGGCGGCGAGCAGTACTTC

v_call: TRBV5-1
d_call: -
j_call: TRBJ2-3
cdr3_aa: CASSPRGQSTDTQYF
cdr3_nt: TGCGCCAGCAGCCCGCGGGGACAGAGCACAGATACGCAGTATTTT

v_call: TRBV7-5
d_call: -
j_call: TRBJ2-3
cdr3_aa: CARSRGPGSPDTQYF
cdr3_nt: TGTGCCAGAAGCCGAGGGCCGGGGAGCCCTGATACGCAGTATTTT

v_call: TRBV6-5
d_call: TRBD2
j_call: TRBJ2-1
cdr3_aa: CASSYSILAGGNEQFF
cdr3_nt: TGTGCCAGCAGTTACTCGATCCTAGCGGGAGGCAATGAGCAGTTCTTC

v_call: TRBV7-9
d_call: -
j_call: TRBJ2-2
cdr3_aa: CASSLSGFNTGELFF
cdr3_nt: TGTGCCAGCAGCTTAAGCGGGTTTAACACCGGGGAGCTGTTTTTT

v_call: TRBV19
d_call: -
j_call: TRBJ1-1
cdr3_aa: CASSTGRGNTEAFF
cdr3_nt: TGTGCCAGTAGTACAGGGAGGGGGAACACTGAAGCTTTCTTT

v_call: TRBV7-9
d_call: -
j_call: TRBJ1-1
cdr3_aa: CASSLGSGAEAFF
cdr3_nt: TGTGCCAGCAGCTTAGGTAGTGGTGCTGAAGCTTTCTTT

v_call: TRBV5-5
d_call: TRBD2
j_call: TRBJ2-7
cdr3_aa: CASSLEGVGRGREQYF
cdr3_nt: TGTGCCAGCAGCCTGGAAGGGGTTGGGAGGGGTCGCGAGCAGTACTTC

v_call: TRBV28
d_call: -
j_call: TRBJ2-1
cdr3_aa: CASSLASQTNYNEQFF
cdr3_nt: TGTGCCAGCAGTTTGGCGAGCCAGACTAATTACAATGAGCAGTTCTTC